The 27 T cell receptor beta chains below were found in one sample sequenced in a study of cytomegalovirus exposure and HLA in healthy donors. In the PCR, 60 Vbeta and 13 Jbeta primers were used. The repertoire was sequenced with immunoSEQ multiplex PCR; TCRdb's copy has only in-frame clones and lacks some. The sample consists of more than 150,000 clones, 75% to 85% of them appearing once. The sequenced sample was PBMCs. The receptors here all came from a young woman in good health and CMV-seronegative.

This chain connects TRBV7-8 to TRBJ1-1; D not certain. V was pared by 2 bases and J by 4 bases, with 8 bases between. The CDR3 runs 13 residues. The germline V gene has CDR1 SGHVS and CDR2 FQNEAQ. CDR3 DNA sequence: TGTGCCAGCAGCTTAACGGTATCCACTGAAGCTTTCTTT. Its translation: CASSLTVSTEAFF.

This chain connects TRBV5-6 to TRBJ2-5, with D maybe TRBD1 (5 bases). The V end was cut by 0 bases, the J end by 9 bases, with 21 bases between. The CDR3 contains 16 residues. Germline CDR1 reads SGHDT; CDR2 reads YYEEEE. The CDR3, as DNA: TGTGCCAGCAGCTTGGTGGACATGTCACCCTCGTCGGCCCAGTACTTC. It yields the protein CASSLVDMSPSSAQYF. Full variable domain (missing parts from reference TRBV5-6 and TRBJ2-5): DAGVTQSPTHLIKTRGQQVTLRCSPKSGHDTVSWYQQALGQGPQFIFQYYEEEERQRGNFPDRFSGHQFPNYSSELNVNALLLGDSALYLCASSLVDMSPSSAQYFGPGTRLLVL.

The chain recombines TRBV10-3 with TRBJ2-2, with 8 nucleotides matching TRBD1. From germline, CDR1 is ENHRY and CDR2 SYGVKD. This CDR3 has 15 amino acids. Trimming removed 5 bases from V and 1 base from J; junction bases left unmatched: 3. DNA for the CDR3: TGTGCCATCAGTTCCGGGACAGGGAACACCGGGGAGCTGTTTTTT. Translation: CAISSGTGNTGELFF.

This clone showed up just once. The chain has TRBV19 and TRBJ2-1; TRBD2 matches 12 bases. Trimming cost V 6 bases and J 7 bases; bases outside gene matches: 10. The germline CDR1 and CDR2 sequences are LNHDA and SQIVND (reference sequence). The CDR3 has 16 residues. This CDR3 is CASRQTSGSFGNEQFF. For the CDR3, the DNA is TGTGCCAGTAGACAGACTAGCGGGAGTTTTGGGAATGAGCAGTTCTTC.

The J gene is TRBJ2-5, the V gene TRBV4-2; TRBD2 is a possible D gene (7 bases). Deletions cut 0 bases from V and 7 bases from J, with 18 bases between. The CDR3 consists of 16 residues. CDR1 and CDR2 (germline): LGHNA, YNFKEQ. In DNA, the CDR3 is TGTGCCAGCAGCCAAGATGGGAGGGGGGCTAGGGGGACCCAGTACTTC. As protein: CASSQDGRGARGTQYF.

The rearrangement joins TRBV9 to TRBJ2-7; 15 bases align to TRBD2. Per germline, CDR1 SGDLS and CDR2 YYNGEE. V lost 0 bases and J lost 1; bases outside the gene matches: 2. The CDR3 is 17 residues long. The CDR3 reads CASSVGTSGRGSYEQYF. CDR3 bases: TGTGCCAGCAGCGTAGGGACTAGCGGGAGGGGATCCTACGAGCAGTACTTC.

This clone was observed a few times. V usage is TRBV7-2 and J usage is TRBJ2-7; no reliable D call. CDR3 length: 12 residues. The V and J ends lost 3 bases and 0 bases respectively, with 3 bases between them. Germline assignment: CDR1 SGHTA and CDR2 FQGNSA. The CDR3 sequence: CASSLSSYEQYF. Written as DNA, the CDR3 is TGTGCCAGCAGCTTGAGCTCCTACGAGCAGTACTTC.

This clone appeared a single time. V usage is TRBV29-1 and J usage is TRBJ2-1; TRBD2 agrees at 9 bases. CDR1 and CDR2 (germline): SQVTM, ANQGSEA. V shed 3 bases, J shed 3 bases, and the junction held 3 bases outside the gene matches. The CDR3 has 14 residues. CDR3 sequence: CSVDAGGFYNEQFF. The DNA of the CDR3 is TGCAGCGTTGATGCGGGGGGGTTCTACAATGAGCAGTTCTTC.

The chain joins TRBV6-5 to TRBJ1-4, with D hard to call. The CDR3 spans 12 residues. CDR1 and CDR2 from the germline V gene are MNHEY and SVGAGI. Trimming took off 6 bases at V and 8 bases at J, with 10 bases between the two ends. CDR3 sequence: CASSHGREKLFF. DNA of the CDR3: TGTGCCAGCAGCCACGGGAGGGAAAAACTGTTTTTT.

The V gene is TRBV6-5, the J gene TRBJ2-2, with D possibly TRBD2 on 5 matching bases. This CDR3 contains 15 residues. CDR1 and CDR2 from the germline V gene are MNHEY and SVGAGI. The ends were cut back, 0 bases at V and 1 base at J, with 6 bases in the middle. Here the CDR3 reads CASSYSGRNTGELFF. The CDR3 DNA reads TGTGCCAGCAGTTACTCGGGGAGGAACACCGGGGAGCTGTTTTTT.

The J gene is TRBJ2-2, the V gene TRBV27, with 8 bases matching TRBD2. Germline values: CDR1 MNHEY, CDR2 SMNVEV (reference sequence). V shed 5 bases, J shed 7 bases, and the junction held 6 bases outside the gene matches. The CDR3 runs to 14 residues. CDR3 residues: CASSPPTSVGELFF. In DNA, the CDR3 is TGTGCCAGCAGTCCCCCGACTAGCGTCGGGGAGCTGTTTTTT.

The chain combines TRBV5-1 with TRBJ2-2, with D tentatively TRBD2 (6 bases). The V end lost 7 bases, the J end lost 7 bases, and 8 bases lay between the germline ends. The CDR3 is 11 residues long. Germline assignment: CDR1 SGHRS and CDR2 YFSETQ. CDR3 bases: TGCGCCAGCTGGGAGGACGGGGAGCTGTTTTTT. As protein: CASWEDGELFF.

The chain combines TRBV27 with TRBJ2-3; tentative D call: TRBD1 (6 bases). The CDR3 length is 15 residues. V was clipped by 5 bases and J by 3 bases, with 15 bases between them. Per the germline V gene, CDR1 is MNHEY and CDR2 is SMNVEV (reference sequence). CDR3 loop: CASSTMAGVTDTQYF. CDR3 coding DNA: TGTGCCAGCAGTACGATGGCAGGGGTAACAGATACGCAGTATTTT.

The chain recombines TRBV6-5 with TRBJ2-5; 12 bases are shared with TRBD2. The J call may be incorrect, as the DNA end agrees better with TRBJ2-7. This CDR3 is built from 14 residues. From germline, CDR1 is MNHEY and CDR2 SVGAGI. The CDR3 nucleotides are TGTGCCAGCGGGACTAGCGGGTACTCCTACGAGCAGTACTTC. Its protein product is CASGTSGYSYEQYF.

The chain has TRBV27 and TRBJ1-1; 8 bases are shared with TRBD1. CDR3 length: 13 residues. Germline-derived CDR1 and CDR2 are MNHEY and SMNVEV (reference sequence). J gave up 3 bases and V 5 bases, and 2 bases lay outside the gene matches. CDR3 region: CASSKQGDTEAFF. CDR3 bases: TGTGCCAGCAGTAAACAGGGGGACACTGAAGCTTTCTTT.

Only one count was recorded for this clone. DNA for the CDR3: TGTGCCAGTGGGGGCGGGAGTGGGGTCTCCTACAATGAGCAGTTCTTC. This gives the protein CASGGGSGVSYNEQFF. The chain combines TRBV27 with TRBJ2-1; D is possibly TRBD2 (7 bases). The germline V and J ends were trimmed by 9 bases and 0 bases, with 18 bases remaining between them. Germline V gene data show CDR1 as MNHEY and CDR2 as SMNVEV (reference sequence). The CDR3 covers 16 residues.

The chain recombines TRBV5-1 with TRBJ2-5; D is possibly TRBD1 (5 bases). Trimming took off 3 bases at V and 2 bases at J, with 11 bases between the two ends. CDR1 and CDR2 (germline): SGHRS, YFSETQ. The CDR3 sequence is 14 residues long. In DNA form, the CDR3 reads TGCGCCAGCAGCTCCGACAGCGTACAAGAGACCCAGTACTTC. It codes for CASSSDSVQETQYF.

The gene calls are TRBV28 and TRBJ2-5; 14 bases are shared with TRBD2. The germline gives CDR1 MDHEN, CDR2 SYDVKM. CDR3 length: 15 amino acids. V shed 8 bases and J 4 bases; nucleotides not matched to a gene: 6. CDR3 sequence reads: CASQTSGRAGETQYF. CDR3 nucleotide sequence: TGTGCCAGCCAGACTAGCGGGAGGGCGGGAGAGACCCAGTACTTC.

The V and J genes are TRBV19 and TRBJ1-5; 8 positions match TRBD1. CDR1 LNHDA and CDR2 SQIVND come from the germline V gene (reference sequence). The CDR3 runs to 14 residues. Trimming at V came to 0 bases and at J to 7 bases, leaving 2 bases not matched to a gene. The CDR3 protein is CASSIENRGQPQHF. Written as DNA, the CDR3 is TGTGCCAGTAGTATAGAAAACAGGGGGCAGCCCCAGCATTTT. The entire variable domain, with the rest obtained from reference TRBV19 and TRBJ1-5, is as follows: DGGITQSPKYLFRKEGQNVTLSCEQNLNHDAMYWYRQDPGQGLRLIYYSQIVNDFQKGDIAEGYSVSREKKESFPLTVTSAQKNPTAFYLCASSIENRGQPQHFGDGTRLSIL.

As DNA, the CDR3 is TGTGCCAGCAGAGAACAGGTGGGGAGCAATCAGCCCCAGCATTTT. Protein: CASREQVGSNQPQHF. The V call is TRBV6-6, the J call TRBJ1-5, with D possibly matching TRBD1 (5 bases). Trimming took 6 bases from V and 1 from J, leaving 13 bases between them. Looked up from germline, CDR1 is MNHNY and CDR2 is SVGAGI (reference sequence). This CDR3 has 15 residues.

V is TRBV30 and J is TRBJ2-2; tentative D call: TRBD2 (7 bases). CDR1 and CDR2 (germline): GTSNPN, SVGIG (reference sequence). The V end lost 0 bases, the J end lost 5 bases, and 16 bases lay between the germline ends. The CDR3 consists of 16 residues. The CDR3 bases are TGTGCCTGGAGTGTACATTGGGGAGGGGGGACCGGGGAGCTGTTTTTT. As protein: CAWSVHWGGGTGELFF.

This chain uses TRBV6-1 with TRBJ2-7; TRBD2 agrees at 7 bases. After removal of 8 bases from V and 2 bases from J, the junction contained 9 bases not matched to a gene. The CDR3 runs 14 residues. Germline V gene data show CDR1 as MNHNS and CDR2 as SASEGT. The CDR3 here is CASHFGGGTYEQYF. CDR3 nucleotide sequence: TGTGCCAGCCACTTCGGCGGGGGAACCTACGAGCAGTACTTC.

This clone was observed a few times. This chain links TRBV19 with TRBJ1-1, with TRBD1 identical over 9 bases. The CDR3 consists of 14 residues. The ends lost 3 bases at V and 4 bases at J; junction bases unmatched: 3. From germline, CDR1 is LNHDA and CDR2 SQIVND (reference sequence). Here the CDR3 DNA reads TGTGCCAGTAGTATGGAACAGGGGGCCACTGAAGCTTTCTTT. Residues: CASSMEQGATEAFF.

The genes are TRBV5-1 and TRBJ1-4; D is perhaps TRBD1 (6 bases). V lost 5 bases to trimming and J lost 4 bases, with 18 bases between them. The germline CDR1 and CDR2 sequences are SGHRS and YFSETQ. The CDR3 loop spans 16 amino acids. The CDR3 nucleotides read TGCGCCAGCAGTCAGCCTGGGGACATCTATAATGAAAAACTGTTTTTT. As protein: CASSQPGDIYNEKLFF.

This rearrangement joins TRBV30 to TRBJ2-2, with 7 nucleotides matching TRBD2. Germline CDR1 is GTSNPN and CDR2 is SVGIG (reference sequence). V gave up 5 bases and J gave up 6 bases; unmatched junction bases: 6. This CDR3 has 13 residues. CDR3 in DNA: TGTGCCTGGGGGGGAGGGATGTCCGGGGAGCTGTTTTTT. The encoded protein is CAWGGGMSGELFF.

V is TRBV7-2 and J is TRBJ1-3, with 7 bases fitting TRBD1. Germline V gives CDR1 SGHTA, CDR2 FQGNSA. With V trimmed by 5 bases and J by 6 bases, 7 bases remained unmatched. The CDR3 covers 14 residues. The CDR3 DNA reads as TGTGCCAGCAGCGGATCGACAGGGCTAAACACCATATATTTT. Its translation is CASSGSTGLNTIYF. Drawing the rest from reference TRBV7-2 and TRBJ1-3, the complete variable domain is GAGVSQSPSNKVTEKGKDVELRCDPISGHTALYWYRQSLGQGLEFLIYFQGNSAPDKSGLPSDRFSAERTGGSVSTLTIQRTQQEDSAVYLCASSGSTGLNTIYFGEGSWLTVV.

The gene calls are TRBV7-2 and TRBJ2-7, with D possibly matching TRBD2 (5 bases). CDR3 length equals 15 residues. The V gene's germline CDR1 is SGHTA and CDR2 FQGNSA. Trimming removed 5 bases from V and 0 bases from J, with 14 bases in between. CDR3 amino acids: CASSAGPLTSYEQYF. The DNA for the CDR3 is TGTGCCAGCAGCGCGGGCCCCTTAACCTCCTACGAGCAGTACTTC.